What follows is one T cell receptor beta chain and its context. Antigen: not known. The PCR made use of 60 Vbeta and 13 Jbeta primers. Assay: immunoSEQ multiplex PCR; the TCRdb copy retains only in-frame clones and omits some. The data show over 150,000 clones, 77% seen once. These data are taken from a study of cytomegalovirus exposure and HLA in healthy donors. Study outcomes and limitations: A few CMV-associated chains proved CMV antigen-specific in vitro.

CDR3 length: 17 residues. V dropped 1 base and J dropped 5; count of bases not matched to a gene: 11. Per the germline V gene, CDR1 is SGHTA and CDR2 is FQGNSA. This chain uses TRBV7-2 with TRBJ2-7; the match to TRBD1 covers 10 bases. This sequence was found in a woman in her 40s in good health and CMV-seropositive. Sequencing was done on a sample of PBMCs. The CDR3 DNA is TGTGCCAGCAGCTTAGGGCCCGTGGGACAGGGGAACCACGAGCAGTACTTC. Amino acids: CASSLGPVGQGNHEQYF.